The 15 T cell receptor beta chains below were found in one sample sequenced in a study of blood T cell repertoires in COVID-19. Data came from immunoSEQ multiplex PCR; TCRdb stores just in-frame clones and leaves some out. Of 200,000 to 250,000 clones in the sample, about 79% were seen once. The sequenced material came from peripheral blood. These receptors all come from a man in his fifties with active or convalescent COVID-19.

The V gene is TRBV5-6, the J gene TRBJ1-3; perhaps TRBD1 as D (5 bases). V was shortened by 6 bases and J by 3 bases, with 13 bases between the two germline ends. Germline V lookup: CDR1 SGHDT, CDR2 YYEEEE. This CDR3 is built from 14 residues. As DNA, the CDR3 is TGTGCCAGCAATCCAGGGTACTATGGAAACACCATATATTTT. It is translated as CASNPGYYGNTIYF.

The sample holds a few counts of this clone. The chain is built from TRBV7-8 and TRBJ1-5; TRBD1 is a possible D gene (6 bases). The germline CDR1 and CDR2 sequences are SGHVS and FQNEAQ. This CDR3 is 17 amino acids long. V gave up 3 bases and J gave up 4 bases, with 19 bases separating them. The CDR3 DNA reads as TGTGCCAGCAGCTTGGGAGGGGGGGCGTCCTTAAATCAGCCCCAGCATTTT. Translation gives CASSLGGGASLNQPQHF.

The chain couples TRBV6-5 to TRBJ1-2; D is undetermined. Germline CDR1 is MNHEY and CDR2 is SVGAGI. The CDR3 has 13 residues. V was pared by 8 bases and J by 4 bases, with 14 bases between. Here the CDR3 reads CASYSGLTYGYTF. DNA for the CDR3: TGTGCCAGCTATTCAGGATTAACCTATGGCTACACCTTC.

The chain is built from TRBV5-8 and TRBJ2-7; possibly TRBD2 for D (5 bases). The V end lost 1 base, the J end lost 6 bases, and 8 bases lay between the germline ends. The germline gives CDR1 SGHTS, CDR2 YDEGEE. The CDR3 contains 12 residues. CDR3 loop: CASSLTAGEQYF. In nucleotides, the CDR3 is TGTGCCAGCAGCTTGACGGCGGGCGAGCAGTACTTC.

This clone showed up just a few times. The chain has TRBV10-3 and TRBJ1-3; D is uncertain. The CDR3 runs 15 residues. Looked up from germline, CDR1 is ENHRY and CDR2 is SYGVKD. Trimming cost V 1 base and J 0 bases, with 7 bases left between them. CDR3 region: CAISELESSGNTIYF. The CDR3 DNA is TGTGCCATCAGTGAGTTGGAGAGCTCTGGAAACACCATATATTTT.

Points on this clone: Additional DNA sequences in this sample encode the identical CDR3. The chain links TRBV19 to TRBJ2-2; D unresolved. The CDR3 is 13 amino acids. Per germline, CDR1 LNHDA and CDR2 SQIVND (reference sequence). V was trimmed by 1 base and J by 7 bases, leaving 7 bases between them. CDR3 residues: CASSIGSGGELFF. The CDR3 bases are TGTGCCAGTAGTATAGGCAGTGGCGGGGAGCTGTTTTTT.

This rearrangement joins TRBV7-9 to TRBJ2-3, with D perhaps TRBD2 (5 bases). The CDR3 loop spans 15 amino acids. Trimming left V 0 bases short and J 6 bases short, with 13 bases between. CDR1 SEHNR and CDR2 FQNEAQ come from the germline V gene (reference sequence). CDR3 DNA sequence: TGTGCCAGCAGCTTAGCTGGACTCCAGCGGGATACGCAGTATTTT. This sequence encodes CASSLAGLQRDTQYF.

The genes are TRBV9 and TRBJ2-5; TRBD1 might be the D (6 bases). Between the trimmed V and J ends, which lost 3 bases and 7 bases, there was a span of 13 bases. Germline V gives CDR1 SGDLS, CDR2 YYNGEE. The CDR3 contains 13 residues. The CDR3 DNA is TGTGCCAGCAGCGAGGGACAATGGGGGACCCAGTACTTC. Translating gives CASSEGQWGTQYF.

The chain employs TRBV28 and TRBJ2-1; the match to TRBD2 covers 14 bases. The CDR3 runs 15 residues. Per germline, CDR1 MDHEN and CDR2 SYDVKM. The V segment lost 2 bases and the J segment 9 bases; nucleotides outside the gene matches: 3. In DNA form, the CDR3 reads TGTGCCAGCAGTTTAGGGACTAGCGGGAGCGTTGAGCAGTTCTTC. Protein: CASSLGTSGSVEQFF.

The CDR3 region has the DNA TGTGCCAGCAGTTACTCGATTTCCGGGGATAGGTCCTACGAGCAGTACTTC. The encoded protein is CASSYSISGDRSYEQYF. The chain employs TRBV6-2 or TRBV6-3 and TRBJ2-7; D might be TRBD2 (5 bases). Germline CDR1 and CDR2: MNHEY and SVGEGT. The CDR3 runs 17 residues. Trimming removed 0 bases from V and 1 base from J, with 16 bases in between.

The chain employs TRBV4-1 and TRBJ2-2, with D tentatively TRBD1 (5 bases). Trimming took 3 bases from V and 0 from J, leaving 8 bases between them. CDR1 MGHRA and CDR2 YSYEKL come from the germline V gene. The CDR3 is 15 residues long. This chain's CDR3 is CASSQGRANTGELFF. DNA for the CDR3: TGCGCCAGCAGCCAGGGCAGGGCGAACACCGGGGAGCTGTTTTTT.

This rearrangement joins TRBV7-9 to TRBJ1-3; 7 bases fit TRBD1. The CDR3 sequence is 16 residues long. V trimming: 4 bases; J trimming: 2 bases; junction bases outside the gene matches: 8. In germline, CDR1 is SEHNR, CDR2 FQNEAQ (reference sequence). In DNA form, the CDR3 reads TGTGCCAGCAGCTCCTCTTCGACAGGGCCTGGAAACACCATATATTTT. Protein: CASSSSSTGPGNTIYF. The full variable domain, with the rest looked up from reference TRBV7-9 and TRBJ1-3, is DTGVSQNPRHKITKRGQNVTFRCDPISEHNRLYWYRQTLGQGPEFLTYFQNEAQLEKSRLLSDRFSAERPKGSFSTLEIQRTEQGDSAMYLCASSSSSTGPGNTIYFGEGSWLTVV.

The chain links TRBV4-3 to TRBJ1-5; possibly TRBD1 for D (5 bases). Germline V gene lookup returns CDR1 LGHNA and CDR2 YSLEER. The V end was cut by 0 bases, the J end by 8 bases, with 11 bases between. The CDR3 loop spans 14 amino acids. The CDR3 DNA is TGCGCCAGCAGCCAAGATAAGGGGATTGAGCCCCAGCATTTT. Protein product: CASSQDKGIEPQHF.

This clone was seen just once. The rearrangement uses TRBV7-8 and TRBJ1-6; D unclear. The CDR3 sequence is 16 residues long. The V end was cut by 3 bases, the J end by 0 bases, with 9 bases between. Germline V lookup: CDR1 SGHVS, CDR2 FQNEAQ. The CDR3 region is CASSFTLSSYNSPLHF. In nucleotides, the CDR3 is TGTGCCAGCAGCTTCACCCTGAGCTCCTATAATTCACCCCTCCACTTT.

The CDR3 reads CASSLELVMSEQYF. The CDR3 DNA follows: TGTGCCAGCAGCTTGGAACTAGTAATGAGCGAGCAGTACTTC. The chain combines TRBV5-5 with TRBJ2-7, with D maybe TRBD2 (5 bases). The CDR3 runs to 14 residues. Per germline, CDR1 SGHKS and CDR2 YYEKEE (reference sequence). The V end lost 0 bases, the J end lost 6 bases, and 13 bases lay between the germline ends.